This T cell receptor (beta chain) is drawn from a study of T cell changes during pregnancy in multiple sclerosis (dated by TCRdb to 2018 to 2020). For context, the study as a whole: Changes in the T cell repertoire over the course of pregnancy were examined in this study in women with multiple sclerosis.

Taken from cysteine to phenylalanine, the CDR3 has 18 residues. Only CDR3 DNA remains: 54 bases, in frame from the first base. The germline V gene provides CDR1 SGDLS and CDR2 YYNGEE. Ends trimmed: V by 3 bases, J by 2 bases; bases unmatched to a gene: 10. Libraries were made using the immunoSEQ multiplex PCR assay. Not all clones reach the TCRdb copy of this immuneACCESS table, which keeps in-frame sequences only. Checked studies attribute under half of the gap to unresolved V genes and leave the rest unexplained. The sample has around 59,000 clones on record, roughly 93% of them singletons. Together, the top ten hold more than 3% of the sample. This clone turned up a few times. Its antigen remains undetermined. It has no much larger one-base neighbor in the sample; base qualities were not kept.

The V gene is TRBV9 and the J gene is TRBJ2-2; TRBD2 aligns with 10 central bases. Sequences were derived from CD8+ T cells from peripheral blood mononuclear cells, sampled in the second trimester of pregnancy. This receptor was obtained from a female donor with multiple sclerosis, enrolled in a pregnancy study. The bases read TGTGCCAGCAGCGCCCTTGGGGTAGCGGGGGGTAACACCGGGGAGCTGTTTTTT. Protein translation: CASSALGVAGGNTGELFF.